The 12 T cell receptor beta chains reported below all come from one sample, sequenced in a study of early T cells in non-severe SARS-CoV-2 infection. From the 5' RACE reads, TCRdb called clonotypes with MiXCR, one entry per CDR3 protein. The table has 87,000 or so distinct CDR3 sequences, 12% seen once; the top ten hold about 6.5%. Sequencing was performed on whole blood. The receptors here all came from an adult who was a healthcare worker with PCR-confirmed SARS-CoV-2 infection or an uninfected control (not recorded which).

Written as DNA, the CDR3 is TGCGCCAGCAGCCTGGGGGGGCAGATCGGGGAGCTGTTTTTT. Translating it yields CASSLGGQIGELFF. V is TRBV5-1 and J is TRBJ2-2, with TRBD2 as a possible D gene (7 bases). Trimming shortened V by 4 bases and J by 7 bases, and 14 bases separated the two germline ends. CDR3 length: 14 residues. Germline lookup yields CDR1 SGHRS and CDR2 YFSETQ.

Many counts were recorded for this clonotype. The chain links TRBV18 to TRBJ1-5; weak D call: TRBD1 (5 bases). V lost 4 bases to trimming and J lost 6 bases, with 10 bases between them. Germline loops: CDR1 KGHSH, CDR2 LQKENI. The CDR3 covers 13 residues. CDR3 nucleotide sequence: TGTGCCAGCTCACGGGACGTAGCTCAGCCCCAGCATTTT. Amino acid sequence: CASSRDVAQPQHF.

As to this clonotype: The germline gene is not matched at one end of the junction; a read error may be the cause. The chain employs TRBV6-5 and TRBJ2-1; D is tentatively TRBD1 or TRBD2 (5 bases each). CDR3 length: 15 residues. Germline CDR1 reads MNHEY; CDR2 reads SVGAGI. The CDR3 DNA reads as TGTGTCAGCAGCACCGGGACCCCATGGGCGGAAGAGCAGTTCTTC. Its translation: CVSSTGTPWAEEQFF.

The chain recombines TRBV5-1 with TRBJ2-6, with a weak D call TRBD1 (5 bases). The V end lost 0 bases, the J end lost 0 bases, and 22 bases lay between the germline ends. This CDR3 is built from 21 residues. The germline V gene encodes CDR1 SGHRS and CDR2 YFSETQ. CDR3 in DNA: TGCGCCAGCAGCTTGGCGCTAACAGACAGAGGCCTTTTCTCTGGGGCCAACGTCCTGACTTTC. Amino acid sequence: CASSLALTDRGLFSGANVLTF. The variable domain in full, with the rest retrieved from reference TRBV5-1 and TRBJ2-6, is KAGVTQTPRYLIKTRGQQVTLSCSPISGHRSVSWYQQTPGQGLQFLFEYFSETQRNKGNFPGRFSGRQFSNSRSEMNVSTLELGDSALYLCASSLALTDRGLFSGANVLTFGAGSRLTVL.

This clonotype was counted at least ten times. This chain joins TRBV5-4 and TRBJ2-2; D is unresolved. Trimming took off 1 base at V and 6 bases at J, with 10 bases between the two ends. CDR1 and CDR2 (germline): SGHNT, YYREEE (reference sequence). The CDR3 spans 14 residues. The CDR3 coding sequence is TGTGCCAGCAGCTTGAAGGGAAGGGCCGGGGAGCTGTTTTTT. It encodes CASSLKGRAGELFF.

This clonotype has more than one count but fewer than ten. The chain is built from TRBV5-6 and TRBJ1-2; D remains ambiguous. The CDR3 is 14 amino acids. V was clipped by 0 bases and J by 3 bases, with 9 bases between them. Germline loops: CDR1 SGHDT, CDR2 YYEEEE. Written as DNA, the CDR3 is TGTGCCAGCAGCTTGGGCAGAATCTACTATGGCTACACCTTC. Amino acids: CASSLGRIYYGYTF. Full variable domain (missing parts from reference TRBV5-6 and TRBJ1-2): DAGVTQSPTHLIKTRGQQVTLRCSPKSGHDTVSWYQQALGQGPQFIFQYYEEEERQRGNFPDRFSGHQFPNYSSELNVNALLLGDSALYLCASSLGRIYYGYTFGSGTRLTVV.

This clonotype was counted a few times. The rearrangement uses TRBV19 and TRBJ2-1, with a possible D match to TRBD2 (5 bases). Trimming pared 2 bases from V and 3 bases from J, leaving 11 bases between. Germline lookup yields CDR1 LNHDA and CDR2 SQIVND (reference sequence). This CDR3 comprises 15 residues. CDR3 in amino acids: CASSILRAGYNEQFF. The CDR3 DNA follows: TGTGCCAGTAGTATACTAAGGGCGGGCTACAATGAGCAGTTCTTC.

The genes are TRBV29-1 and TRBJ1-1, with D perhaps matching TRBD1 (5 bases). V lost 6 bases to trimming and J lost 3 bases, with 11 bases between them. The CDR3 is made up of 12 amino acids. Germline-derived CDR1 and CDR2 are SQVTM and ANQGSEA. CDR3 loop: CSVGRGDTEAFF. CDR3 nucleotides: TGCAGCGTGGGACGCGGGGACACTGAAGCTTTCTTT.

This clonotype was seen more than once but under ten times. The rearrangement links TRBV5-4 to TRBJ2-3; perhaps TRBD1 as D (6 bases). V was clipped by 1 base and J by 0 bases, with 12 bases between them. The CDR3 length is 16 residues. Germline values: CDR1 SGHNT, CDR2 YYREEE (reference sequence). This CDR3 is CASSLTGIRSTDTQYF. The DNA of the CDR3 is TGTGCCAGCAGCTTGACAGGGATTCGGAGCACAGATACGCAGTATTTT.

This clonotype was picked up a small number of times. The chain uses TRBV2 and TRBJ2-5; D is perhaps TRBD1 (5 bases). V gave up 8 bases and J gave up 5 bases, with 18 bases separating them. The germline V gene has CDR1 SNHLY and CDR2 FYNNEI. The CDR3 is 14 residues long. CDR3 sequence: CASSRSDAGETQYF. CDR3 nucleotide sequence: TGTGCCAGCTCCAGATCGGATGCAGGGGAGACCCAGTACTTC.

This clonotype was seen more than once but under ten times. The rearrangement links TRBV7-2 to TRBJ2-3; the D gene is possibly TRBD2 (6 bases). The V gene lost 7 bases and the J gene lost 1 base, with 21 bases spanning the gap. Germline V gene sequence: CDR1 SGHTA, CDR2 FQGNSA. The CDR3 sequence is 17 residues long. CDR3 loop: CASTSRVTSFGTDTQYF. In DNA form, the CDR3 reads TGTGCCAGCACCTCTCGTGTGACTAGTTTTGGCACAGATACGCAGTATTTT.

V and J are TRBV12-3 or TRBV12-4 and TRBJ2-3; D gene uncertain. The ends were cut back, 6 bases at V and 0 bases at J, with 10 bases in the middle. The CDR3 covers 14 residues. Here the CDR3 reads CASSGVTSTDTQYF. CDR3 in DNA: TGTGCCAGCAGCGGCGTAACTAGCACAGATACGCAGTATTTT.